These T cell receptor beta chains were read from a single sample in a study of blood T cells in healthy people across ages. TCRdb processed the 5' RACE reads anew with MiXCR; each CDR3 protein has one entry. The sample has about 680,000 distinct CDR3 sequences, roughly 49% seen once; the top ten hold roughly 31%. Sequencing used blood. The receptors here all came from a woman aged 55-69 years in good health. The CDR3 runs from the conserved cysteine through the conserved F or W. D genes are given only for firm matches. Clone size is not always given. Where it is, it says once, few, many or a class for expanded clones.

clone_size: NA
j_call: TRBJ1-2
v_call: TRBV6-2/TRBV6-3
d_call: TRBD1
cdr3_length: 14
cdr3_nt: TGTGCCAGCAGTCCTTACAGGGGAGGCTATGGCTACACCTTC
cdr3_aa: CASSPYRGGYGYTF

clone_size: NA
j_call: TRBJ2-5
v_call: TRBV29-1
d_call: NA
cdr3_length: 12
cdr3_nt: TGCAGCGTTGGGTGGATCCAAGAGACCCAGTACTTC
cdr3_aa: CSVGWIQETQYF

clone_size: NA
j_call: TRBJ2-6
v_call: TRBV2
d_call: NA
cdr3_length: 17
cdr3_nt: TGTGCCAGCAACATGAAGCTCGGGGGCTCTGGGGCCAACGTCCTGACTTTC
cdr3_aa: CASNMKLGGSGANVLTF

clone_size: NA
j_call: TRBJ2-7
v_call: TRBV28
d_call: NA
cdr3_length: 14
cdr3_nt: TGTGCCAGCACTTCCAGGGCCGGCTCCTACGAGCAGTACTTC
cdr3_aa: CASTSRAGSYEQYF

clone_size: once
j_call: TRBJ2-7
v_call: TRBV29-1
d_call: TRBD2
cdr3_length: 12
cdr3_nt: TGCAGCGTTGACGGAGGGACTAATGAGCAGTACTTC
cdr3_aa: CSVDGGTNEQYF

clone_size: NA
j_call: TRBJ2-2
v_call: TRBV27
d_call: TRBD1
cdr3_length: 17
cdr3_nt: TGTGCCAGCAGTTTGGGGCAGGGGGCGAGGAACACCGGGGAGCTGTTTTTT
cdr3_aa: CASSLGQGARNTGELFF

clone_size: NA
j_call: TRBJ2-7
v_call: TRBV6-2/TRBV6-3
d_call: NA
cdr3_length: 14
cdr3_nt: TGTGCCAGCAGTTCGTATTGGCCGGGGAACGAGCAGTACTTC
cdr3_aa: CASSSYWPGNEQYF

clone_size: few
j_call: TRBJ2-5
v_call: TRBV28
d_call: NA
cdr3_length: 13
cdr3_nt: TGTGCCAGCAGTTCCGGACCCCTAGAGACCCAGTACTTC
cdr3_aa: CASSSGPLETQYF

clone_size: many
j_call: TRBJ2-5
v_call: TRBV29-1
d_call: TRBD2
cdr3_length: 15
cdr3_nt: TGCAGCGTTGAGGGACTAGCGGCTTACCAAGAGACCCAGTACTTC
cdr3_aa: CSVEGLAAYQETQYF

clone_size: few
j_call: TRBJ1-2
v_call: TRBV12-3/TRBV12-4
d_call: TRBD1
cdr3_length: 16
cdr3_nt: TGTGCCAGCAGACATAGTGGGGACAGGGGAGGATATGGCTACACCTTC
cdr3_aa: CASRHSGDRGGYGYTF

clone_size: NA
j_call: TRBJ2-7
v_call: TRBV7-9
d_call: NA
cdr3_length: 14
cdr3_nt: TGTGCCAGCAGCTTGTTCCTCCTAGACGGCGAGCAGTACTTC
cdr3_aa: CASSLFLLDGEQYF

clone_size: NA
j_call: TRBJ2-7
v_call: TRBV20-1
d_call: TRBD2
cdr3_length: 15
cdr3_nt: TGCAGTGCTGGGGGGGGGGACTATAGGTCGTACGAGCAGTACTTC
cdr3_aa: CSAGGGDYRSYEQYF

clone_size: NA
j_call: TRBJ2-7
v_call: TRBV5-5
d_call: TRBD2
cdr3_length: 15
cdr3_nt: TGTGCCAGCAGCTCCCAGCGGGAGGGCATCAGTGAGCAGTACTTC
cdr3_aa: CASSSQREGISEQYF

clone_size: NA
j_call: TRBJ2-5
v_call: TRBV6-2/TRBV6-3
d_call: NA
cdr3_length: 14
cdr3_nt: TGTGCCAGCAGACGCCAGACAGAAAAAGAGACCCAGTACTTC
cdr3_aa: CASRRQTEKETQYF

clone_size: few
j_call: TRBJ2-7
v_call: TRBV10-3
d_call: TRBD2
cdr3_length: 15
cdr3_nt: TGTGCCATCAGTACATCTAGCGGCGGTTCCTACGAGCAGTACTTC
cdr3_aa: CAISTSSGGSYEQYF

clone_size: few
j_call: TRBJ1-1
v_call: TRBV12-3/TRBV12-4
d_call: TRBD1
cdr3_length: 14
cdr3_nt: TGTGCCAGCAGGCTGGGACAGACGAACACTGAAGCTTTCTTT
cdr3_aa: CASRLGQTNTEAFF

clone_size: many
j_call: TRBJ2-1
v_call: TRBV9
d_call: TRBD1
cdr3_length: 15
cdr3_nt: TGTGCCAGCAGCGCCGGGACAGGGGGATACAATGAGCAGTTCTTC
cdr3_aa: CASSAGTGGYNEQFF

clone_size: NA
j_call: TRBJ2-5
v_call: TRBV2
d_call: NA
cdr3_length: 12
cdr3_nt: TGTGCCGGTCGACCAGATGGAGAGACCCAGTACTTC
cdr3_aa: CAGRPDGETQYF

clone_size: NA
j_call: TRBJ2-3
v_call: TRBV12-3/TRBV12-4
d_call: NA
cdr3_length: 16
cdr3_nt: TGTGCCAGCAGTTTAGTCGGGAGAGTTCCCCCAGATACGCAGTATTTT
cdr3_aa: CASSLVGRVPPDTQYF